Reported below is one T cell receptor beta chain. Treatment-naive patients with stable or active relapsing-remitting disease were the multiple sclerosis controls. Isolation of CD8+ and CD4+ T cells was performed negatively, whereas enrichment of TEMRA cells was done by FACS. Trimming removed 6 bases at V and 0 bases at J, with 8 bases between. The CDR3 is made up of 14 amino acids. The data stem from a study of CD8 T cells in Susac syndrome. Reverse transcription used about 0.45 to 1 ug RNA and random hexamers. TCRdb processed the immunoSEQ multiplex PCR reads anew with MiXCR; each CDR3 protein has one entry. The profile shows about 180,000 distinct CDR3 sequences, approximately 96% of them singletons.

This rearrangement joins TRBV12-3 or TRBV12-4 to TRBJ1-4; no clear D. The TCR originated in a human donor with multiple sclerosis. The sequencing input was CD4+ T cells from PBMCs. The CDR3 nucleotides read TGTGCCAGCAGCCGACAAGCAACTAATGAAAAACTGTTTTTT. Translating it yields CASSRQATNEKLFF.